This T cell receptor (beta chain) was identified during a study of blood T cell repertoires in COVID-19. Study context: Material from acute and convalescent COVID-19 was sourced from the United States, Italy and Spain. T cells, B-cell-depleted T cells, or PBMCs supplied cDNA or gDNA.

The CDR3 consists of 17 residues. CDR1 and CDR2 from the germline V gene are SGHNT and YYREEE (reference sequence). V gave up 5 bases and J gave up 0 bases; unmatched junction bases: 7. Authors' analysis steps: Estimated nucleated cell counts came from reference gene primer amplification. Measured with immunoSEQ multiplex PCR; TCRdb has only the in-frame clones, and not every one. For V, J and clone size, that table is used; D and trimming come from the DNA. This sample has 150,000 to 170,000 clones, with about 89% found just once. V is TRBV5-4 and J is TRBJ2-1; TRBD2 matches at 11 bases. The sequence was obtained from a man over 45 with acute or convalescent COVID-19. The sequencing sample was made of peripheral blood. The CDR3: CASRPSGTSGSYNEQFF. The CDR3 DNA sequence: TGTGCCAGCAGACCCTCCGGGACTAGCGGCTCCTACAATGAGCAGTTCTTC.